These T cell receptor beta chains were read from a single sample in a study of T-cell reconstitution after alpha-beta-depleted transplantation in children. TCRdb used MiXCR to reprocess the PCR reads, holding one entry per CDR3 protein. The sample has approximately 82,000 distinct CDR3 sequences, 15% to 18% seen once. This material consisted of PBMCs, mostly from graft donor cells, taken 180 days after TCRalphabeta/CD19-depleted stem cell transplant. All receptors derive from a male patient aged 2 to 9 who had a stem cell transplant for acute lymphoblastic leukemia, so the T cells may come from the graft donor. Each CDR3 is given with its conserved first and last residue. D genes are given only for firm matches. Size values are once, few and many counts, or a class for expanded clones, and some rows have none.

size,D,V,J,CDR3
few,TRBD1,TRBV5-6,TRBJ2-6,CASSHRGTGGLGANVLTF
.,TRBD1,TRBV13,TRBJ2-5,CASSRQGRETQYF
few,TRBD1,TRBV12-3/TRBV12-4,TRBJ2-5,CASSTTGFAETQYF
few,.,TRBV21-1,TRBJ1-5,CASSKGAGGGNQPQHF
few,.,TRBV9,TRBJ1-2,CASSVVPVNPDYGYTF
.,TRBD1,TRBV7-2,TRBJ2-2,CASSVDRGNTGELFF
few,TRBD1,TRBV12-3/TRBV12-4,TRBJ2-2,CASRGQGRTGELFF
.,.,TRBV7-7,TRBJ2-1,CASSLEPGVYNEQFF
.,TRBD1,TRBV5-1,TRBJ2-1,CASSLTGGLEQFF
.,TRBD2,TRBV20-1,TRBJ2-1,CSANTAVDRGDEQFF
many,TRBD1,TRBV28,TRBJ1-6,CASSFRDRPSRMPPLHF
few,.,TRBV20-1,TRBJ2-7,CSAEPQGYEQYF
.,.,TRBV5-1,TRBJ2-3,CASSADDTDTQYF
few,TRBD1,TRBV5-6,TRBJ2-7,CASSPGQGFPSYEQYF
few,.,TRBV20-1,TRBJ1-6,CSAIRQAQVGLHF
few,.,TRBV10-3,TRBJ1-1,CAIREGDLNTEAFF
few,.,TRBV5-8,TRBJ2-7,CASSLLGGGPYEQYF
.,.,TRBV24-1,TRBJ2-1,CATRRAGPGDEQFF
many,.,TRBV7-9,TRBJ1-2,CASSQVGHLEPGYTF
.,.,TRBV7-2,TRBJ1-1,CASSRPNTEAFF
many,.,TRBV28,TRBJ2-5,CASSPRRDPKETQYF
.,.,TRBV25-1,TRBJ2-7,CASSEPTNSYEQYF
few,.,TRBV3-1,TRBJ2-6,CASSPLVRTSNSGANVLTF
few,.,TRBV5-5,TRBJ2-7,CASSLMDDSYEQYF
.,.,TRBV12-3/TRBV12-4,TRBJ1-1,CASSFPRRDTEAFF
many,TRBD1,TRBV6-1,TRBJ1-2,CASRRTGGYGYTF
few,.,TRBV6-1,TRBJ2-2,CASTRTGTGELFF
few,TRBD1,TRBV3-1,TRBJ2-7,CASSLGQGLSEYEQYF
few,.,TRBV6-5,TRBJ2-3,CASSYGVMADTQYF
few,TRBD2,TRBV7-2,TRBJ2-2,CASSAGSGGELTGELFF
.,.,TRBV5-1,TRBJ1-1,CASSLAQPNTEAFF
few,.,TRBV7-9,TRBJ1-1,CASSRGSARNTEAFF
.,.,TRBV7-9,TRBJ1-5,CASSLGDRSSNQPQHF
few,TRBD2,TRBV20-1,TRBJ2-6,CSARVGFRGGVSGANVLTF
.,.,TRBV7-2,TRBJ2-2,CASSPGQINTGELFF
many,TRBD2,TRBV5-1,TRBJ2-5,CASSLIGGGALETQYF
.,.,TRBV12-3/TRBV12-4,TRBJ1-6,CASSLLGVDNSPLHF
.,TRBD1,TRBV7-6,TRBJ2-5,CASSHSTGGLGETQYF
.,.,TRBV20-1,TRBJ2-3,CSAELWEVRTDTQYF